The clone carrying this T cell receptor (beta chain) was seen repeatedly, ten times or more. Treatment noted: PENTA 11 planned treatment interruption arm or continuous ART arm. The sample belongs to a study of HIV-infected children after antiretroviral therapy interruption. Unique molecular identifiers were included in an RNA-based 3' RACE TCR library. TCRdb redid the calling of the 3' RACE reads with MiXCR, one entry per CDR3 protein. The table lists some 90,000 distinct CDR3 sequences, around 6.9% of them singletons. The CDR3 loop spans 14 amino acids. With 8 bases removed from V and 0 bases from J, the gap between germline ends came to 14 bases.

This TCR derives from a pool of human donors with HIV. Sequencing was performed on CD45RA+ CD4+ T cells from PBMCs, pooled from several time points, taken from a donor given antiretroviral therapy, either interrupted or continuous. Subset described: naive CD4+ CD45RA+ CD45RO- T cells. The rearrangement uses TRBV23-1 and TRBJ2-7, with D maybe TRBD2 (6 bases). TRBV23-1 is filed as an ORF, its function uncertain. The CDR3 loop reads CASCGEGSSYEQYF. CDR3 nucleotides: TGCGCCAGCTGCGGGGAAGGGAGCTCCTACGAGCAGTACTTC.